Each of the 9 T cell receptor beta chains below was sequenced from the same sample in a study of cytomegalovirus exposure and HLA in healthy donors. PCR employed 60 Vbeta and 13 Jbeta primers. Generated by immunoSEQ multiplex PCR, the TCRdb table keeps only in-frame clones and is missing some. The table lists 160,000 or so clones, around 84% of them singletons. What was sequenced was PBMCs. The receptors derive from a woman between 40 and 50 years old in good health and CMV-seronegative.

A remark on this clone: Other DNA sequences in this sample translate to the same CDR3. This chain links TRBV6-4 with TRBJ1-5, with a tentative D call TRBD1 (5 bases). The CDR3 length is 18 residues. Germline lookup yields CDR1 MRHNA and CDR2 SNTAGT. The V end lost 0 bases, the J end lost 2 bases, and 17 bases lay between the germline ends. The CDR3 here is CASSDSRQGLDGNQPQHF. The CDR3 DNA reads TGTGCCAGCAGTGACTCAAGGCAGGGTCTTGATGGCAATCAGCCCCAGCATTTT.

The chain couples TRBV28 to TRBJ1-2; D is undetermined. Germline V gene lookup returns CDR1 MDHEN and CDR2 SYDVKM. Trimming removed 3 bases from V and 7 bases from J, with 9 bases in between. CDR3 length equals 12 residues. The CDR3 coding sequence is TGTGCCAGCAGTTTCGGGGTCTCTGGCTACACCTTC. This encodes CASSFGVSGYTF.

CDR3 bases: TGTGCCAGCAGTGTCTTAGAGACCCAGTACTTC. Protein: CASSVLETQYF. The chain has TRBV6-1 and TRBJ2-5; no definite D call. Trimming left V 4 bases short and J 4 bases short, with 4 bases between. Germline V gene data show CDR1 as MNHNS and CDR2 as SASEGT. The CDR3 spans 11 residues.

The CDR3 is CSVEAKRNTEAFF. CDR3 sequence (DNA): TGCAGCGTTGAAGCGAAGAGGAACACTGAAGCTTTCTTT. The chain has TRBV29-1 and TRBJ1-1; no clear D gene. Trimming took 1 base from V and 1 from J, leaving 7 bases between them. CDR1 is SQVTM, CDR2 ANQGSEA, per germline. The CDR3 is made up of 13 amino acids.

The rearrangement links TRBV11-2 to TRBJ2-3; D is uncertain. The CDR3 sequence is 16 residues long. Trimming pared 5 bases from V and 1 base from J, leaving 16 bases between. CDR1 is SGHAT, CDR2 FQNNGV, per germline. The CDR3 loop reads CASSQRAVGRTDTQYF. CDR3 DNA sequence: TGTGCCAGCAGCCAGAGAGCCGTGGGCCGCACAGATACGCAGTATTTT.

This chain links TRBV10-2 with TRBJ2-1, with 10 positions matching TRBD2. The CDR3 has 17 residues. The ends lost 0 bases at V and 10 bases at J; junction bases unmatched: 12. Looked up from germline, CDR1 is WSHSY and CDR2 is SAAADI. The CDR3 DNA reads as TGCGCCAGCAGTGAGTCTTACTTAGCGGGGGGCATGGGCGAGCAGTTCTTC. Its translation: CASSESYLAGGMGEQFF.

The rearrangement uses TRBV27 and TRBJ1-2, with D possibly TRBD1 on 6 matching bases. Germline V CDR1 and CDR2: MNHEY, SMNVEV (reference sequence). Trimming took off 2 bases at V and 4 bases at J, with 17 bases between the two ends. The length of the CDR3 is 16 residues. This CDR3 reads CASSLKGHPVGYGYTF. The CDR3 DNA reads TGTGCCAGCAGTTTAAAGGGACACCCGGTCGGCTATGGCTACACCTTC.

V and J are TRBV19 and TRBJ1-6; D is uncertain. V lost 3 bases, J lost 7 bases, and 13 bases lay in between. The CDR3 has 15 amino acids. Germline V lookup: CDR1 LNHDA, CDR2 SQIVND (reference sequence). The chain's CDR3 is CASSIGGGINSPLHF. In DNA, the CDR3 is TGTGCCAGTAGTATCGGCGGCGGTATCAATTCACCCCTCCACTTT. Complete variable domain (other parts from reference TRBV19 and TRBJ1-6): DGGITQSPKYLFRKEGQNVTLSCEQNLNHDAMYWYRQDPGQGLRLIYYSQIVNDFQKGDIAEGYSVSREKKESFPLTVTSAQKNPTAFYLCASSIGGGINSPLHFGNGTRLTVT.

The chain has TRBV28 and TRBJ1-1, with D tentatively TRBD1 (5 bases). Germline-derived CDR1 and CDR2 are MDHEN and SYDVKM. The CDR3 is 13 amino acids. V shed 3 bases and J shed 7 bases, with 12 bases lying between them. The CDR3: CASSFPGRGEAFF. The CDR3 nucleotides are TGTGCCAGCAGTTTTCCAGGGCGTGGTGAAGCTTTCTTT.